What follows are 25 T cell receptor beta chains derived from one specimen sequenced in a study of blood T cells in healthy people across ages. Alongside a J-beta primer mix, a sample-barcoded 5' primer served in a second PCR lasting roughly 6 to 11 cycles. TCRdb re-derived calls from the 5' RACE reads in MiXCR, one entry per CDR3 protein. Among 600,000 or so distinct CDR3 sequences listed, 20% to 25% were seen once. The sample consisted of blood. The receptors were sampled from a man aged 65 to 79 in good health.

The chain uses TRBV6-5 and TRBJ2-1; no clear D. Per the germline V gene, CDR1 is MNHEY and CDR2 is SVGAGI. The CDR3 is made up of 9 amino acids. The germline V and J ends were trimmed by 5 bases and 10 bases, with 3 bases remaining between them. The CDR3 nucleotides are TGTGCCAGCAGTAGAGAGCAGTTCTTC. Amino acid sequence: CASSREQFF.

CDR3 loop: CASSEETRLDEQFF. The CDR3 DNA reads TGTGCCAGCAGTGAGGAGACCCGTTTGGATGAGCAGTTCTTC. The chain joins TRBV25-1 to TRBJ2-1; no firm D call. From germline, CDR1 is MGHDK and CDR2 SYGVNS. The length of the CDR3 is 14 residues. The ends were cut back, 3 bases at V and 8 bases at J, with 14 bases in the middle.

There are a few counts of this clonotype. V usage is TRBV6-6 and J usage is TRBJ2-5; perhaps TRBD2 as D (6 bases). Matching the DNA end better, TRBJ2-1 makes the J call doubtful. The CDR3 is made up of 15 amino acids. Germline V CDR1 and CDR2: MNHNY, SVGAGI (reference sequence). CDR3 DNA: TGTGCCAGCAGACCCGGAGGGAGTACCTACAATGAGCAGTTCTTC. Its translation: CASRPGGSTYNEQFF.

This clonotype was counted a few times. This rearrangement joins TRBV28 to TRBJ2-4; no clear D. This CDR3 has 16 amino acids. Germline V gene sequence: CDR1 MDHEN, CDR2 SYDVKM. Trimming took 3 bases from V and 1 from J, leaving 13 bases between them. Here the CDR3 DNA reads TGTGCCAGCAGTTTTTCGCCTACCCAGGCCAAAAACATTCAGTACTTC. It codes for CASSFSPTQAKNIQYF.

This clonotype was detected only a few times. The chain combines TRBV20-1 with TRBJ1-5; 8 bases agree with TRBD1. There are 14 residues in the CDR3. Germline V gene sequence: CDR1 DFQATT, CDR2 SNEGSKA (reference sequence). V shed 1 base and J 5 bases; nucleotides not matched to a gene: 4. CDR3 nucleotide sequence: TGCAGTGCTAGAGGACAGGGGAACTATCAGCCCCAGCATTTT. It encodes CSARGQGNYQPQHF.

This clonotype came up a few times. The chain couples TRBV2 to TRBJ2-2, with D perhaps matching TRBD1 (5 bases). Germline loops: CDR1 SNHLY, CDR2 FYNNEI. CDR3 size: 12 residues. Between the trimmed V and J ends, which lost 6 bases and 5 bases, there was a span of 7 bases. This CDR3 reads CASRGVTGELFF. The CDR3 DNA reads as TGTGCCAGCAGAGGGGTTACCGGGGAGCTGTTTTTT.

This chain joins TRBV6-2 or TRBV6-3 and TRBJ2-7; 8 bases are a match to TRBD2. From germline, CDR1 is MNHEY and CDR2 SVGEGT. J lost 3 bases, V lost 6 bases, and 13 bases had no gene match. The CDR3 extends over 16 amino acids. CDR3 sequence: CASSKPTSGTFYEQYF. The CDR3 DNA is TGTGCCAGCAGCAAACCTACTAGCGGTACATTCTACGAGCAGTACTTC.

V gene TRBV12-3 or TRBV12-4 combines with J gene TRBJ2-2; the D call may be TRBD1 or TRBD2 (6 bases each). V was pared by 4 bases and J by 6 bases, with 18 bases between. This CDR3 is built from 16 residues. The DNA of the CDR3 is TGTGCCAGCAGTTCCCTCCGGGGGACAAAAGCCGGGGAGCTGTTTTTT. Its protein is CASSSLRGTKAGELFF.

This clonotype was detected ten times or more. The gene calls are TRBV10-3 and TRBJ2-7, with D hard to call. The germline gives CDR1 ENHRY, CDR2 SYGVKD. Trimming removed 5 bases at V and 0 bases at J, with 2 bases between. The CDR3 is 11 residues long. The CDR3 coding sequence is TGTGCCATCAGTAGCTCCTACGAGCAGTACTTC. It specifies CAISSSYEQYF.

This chain connects TRBV21-1 to TRBJ1-2. TRBV21-1 corresponds to a pseudogene. The CDR3 runs to 15 residues. The CDR3 is CASSKFRRTNYGYTF. The CDR3 DNA follows: TGTGCCAGCAGCAAATTCAGGCGAACTAACTATGGCTACACCTTC.

This clonotype was recorded a few times. The chain uses TRBV6-1 and TRBJ2-5; the D gene is possibly TRBD2 (6 bases). Deletions cut 2 bases from V and 5 bases from J, with 9 bases between. The CDR3 has 13 residues. Germline V gives CDR1 MNHNS, CDR2 SASEGT. The CDR3 protein is CASSEFRGETQYF. CDR3 in DNA: TGTGCCAGCAGTGAATTTCGGGGGGAGACCCAGTACTTC.

Many counts were recorded for this clonotype. The chain joins TRBV5-1 to TRBJ2-7; maybe TRBD2 (5 bases). CDR1 SGHRS and CDR2 YFSETQ come from the germline V gene. V dropped 0 bases and J dropped 3 bases, with 7 bases sitting between them. The CDR3 totals 13 residues. CDR3 in DNA: TGCGCCAGCAGCTTGGAGGCGGGCTACGAGCAGTACTTC. This translates into CASSLEAGYEQYF.

This clonotype was seen repeatedly, ten times or more. The chain employs TRBV5-1 and TRBJ2-5; 8 positions match TRBD1. Germline CDR1 SGHRS, CDR2 YFSETQ. The V and J ends lost 0 bases and 5 bases, in that order; junction bases with no gene match: 9. CDR3 length equals 16 residues. The CDR3, as DNA: TGCGCCAGCAGCTTGGACAGGGGGACCTCCCGTGAGACCCAGTACTTC. Translated, it gives CASSLDRGTSRETQYF.

This clonotype came up a few times. This chain joins TRBV20-1 and TRBJ2-7, with D unresolved. The CDR3 is 12 amino acids. Germline CDR1 reads DFQATT; CDR2 reads SNEGSKA (reference sequence). Trimming removed 6 bases at V and 6 bases at J, with 15 bases between. This CDR3 is CSAPDVRAEQYF. The CDR3 DNA reads as TGCAGTGCCCCGGACGTGCGAGCCGAGCAGTACTTC.

The chain employs TRBV15 and TRBJ2-5; possibly TRBD1 for D (7 bases). With the DNA end fitting TRBJ2-7 better, the J assignment may be wrong. CDR3 length equals 18 residues. CDR1 is LNHNV and CDR2 is YYDKDF in the germline V gene (reference sequence). DNA of the CDR3: TGTGCCACCAGCAGAGATATACAAGGCAGCAGGGGGAGGAACGAGCAGTACTTC. Its protein is CATSRDIQGSRGRNEQYF.

This chain uses TRBV2 with TRBJ2-1; D unclear. Trimming took off 5 bases at V and 8 bases at J, with 13 bases between the two ends. The CDR3 runs 13 residues. Germline CDR1 is SNHLY and CDR2 is FYNNEI. CDR3: CASSKIGLDEQFF. The DNA of the CDR3 is TGTGCCAGCAGTAAGATAGGTTTAGATGAGCAGTTCTTC.

This clonotype has more than one count but fewer than ten. The rearrangement links TRBV3-1 to TRBJ2-1; 11 bases match TRBD2. After removal of 2 bases from V and 2 bases from J, the junction contained 11 bases not matched to a gene. The CDR3 runs to 19 residues. CDR1 and CDR2 (germline): LGHDT, YNNKEL (reference sequence). The CDR3 DNA is TGTGCCAGCAGCCAACAGGCGCTAGCGGGAGGACTGACCTACAATGAGCAGTTCTTC. Translated: CASSQQALAGGLTYNEQFF.

This clonotype was counted between two and nine times. V gene TRBV7-8 combines with J gene TRBJ2-2, with TRBD1 matching over 9 bases. The CDR3 runs 14 residues. CDR1 is SGHVS, CDR2 FQNEAQ, per germline. Trimming at V came to 4 bases and at J to 7 bases, leaving 4 bases not matched to a gene. The CDR3 loop reads CASSWTGVGGELFF. Here the CDR3 DNA reads TGTGCCAGCAGCTGGACAGGGGTCGGCGGGGAGCTGTTTTTT.

This clonotype was recorded a few times. The chain couples TRBV6-6 to TRBJ2-1; D gene uncertain. The CDR3 has 16 amino acids. Trimming left V 2 bases short and J 5 bases short, with 16 bases between. Germline assignment: CDR1 MNHNY and CDR2 SVGAGI (reference sequence). The CDR3 coding sequence is TGTGCCAGCAGTTACGGTGGTAGGGCTTCCAACAATGAGCAGTTCTTC. Amino acids: CASSYGGRASNNEQFF.

The CDR3 sequence: CASSLGVPGKETQYF. The CDR3 nucleotides are TGTGCCAGCAGCTTAGGAGTTCCGGGGAAAGAGACCCAGTACTTC. This chain joins TRBV7-9 and TRBJ2-5, with D possibly matching TRBD2 (5 bases). CDR1 and CDR2 (germline): SEHNR, FQNEAQ (reference sequence). The germline V and J ends were trimmed by 1 base and 3 bases, with 12 bases remaining between them. The CDR3 runs 15 residues.

CDR3 sequence (DNA): TGTGCCAGCTCCGCGGCGGGGGACGAGCAGTACTTC. Amino acid sequence: CASSAAGDEQYF. V gene TRBV18 combines with J gene TRBJ2-5, with 7 nucleotides matching TRBD2. The closer fit of TRBJ2-7 to the DNA end suggests the J call may be wrong. The germline V gene has CDR1 KGHSH and CDR2 LQKENI. The CDR3 length is 12 residues.

This clonotype came up a few times. The V and J genes are TRBV10-3 and TRBJ2-7, with D perhaps matching TRBD2 (6 bases). CDR3 length: 15 residues. The germline V gene encodes CDR1 ENHRY and CDR2 SYGVKD. Trimming took off 3 bases at V and 0 bases at J, with 12 bases between the two ends. CDR3 nucleotide sequence: TGTGCCATCAGTGAATTAGCGGCCAGCTCCTACGAGCAGTACTTC. This gives the protein CAISELAASSYEQYF.

This sequence joins TRBV3-1 and TRBJ1-4; 9 nucleotides line up with TRBD1. The germline CDR1 and CDR2 sequences are LGHDT and YNNKEL (reference sequence). J was trimmed by 8 bases and V by 4 bases; bases with no gene match: 14. The CDR3 sequence is 17 residues long. CDR3 protein: CASSPPRPGQGNEKLFF. The CDR3 DNA sequence: TGTGCCAGCAGCCCTCCAAGGCCCGGACAGGGGAACGAAAAACTGTTTTTT.

This clonotype was counted a few times. The rearrangement joins TRBV6-6 to TRBJ2-5, with 7 nucleotides matching TRBD1. The end of the DNA is better explained by TRBJ2-7, so the J call may be wrong. Per the germline V gene, CDR1 is MNHNY and CDR2 is SVGAGI (reference sequence). The CDR3 is made up of 15 amino acids. CDR3 DNA: TGTGCCAGCAGTTACCGGTCAGGGGGTTCCTACGAGCAGTACTTC. It codes for CASSYRSGGSYEQYF.

This clonotype has only a few counts. The chain carries TRBV7-6 and TRBJ2-5; 7 positions agree with TRBD2. CDR1 and CDR2 from the germline V gene are SGHVS and FNYEAQ. V was clipped by 4 bases and J by 5 bases; unmatched bases: 4. This CDR3 is 13 amino acids long. The CDR3: CASSSSLAETQYF. The CDR3 region has the DNA TGTGCCAGCAGCTCCTCACTAGCGGAGACCCAGTACTTC.